Included here is one T cell receptor (beta chain) sequence, with context. What it binds is unknown. This sample stems from a study of shared clonotypes between healthy human individuals. The study's findings and limits: Incomplete sequencing of sorted subsets was indicated by rarefaction despite large depth. The small donor group covered limited genetic and exposure diversity.

Across several immunoSEQ plates, the genomic DNA of each subset was split evenly. Sequencing was performed with immunoSEQ multiplex PCR; in TCRdb, only in-frame clones are kept and a portion is missing. Among fewer than 2.5 million clones listed, 93% were seen once. This sequence was found in a man aged 18-30 years in good health. Some clones in this sample may be carry-over from other donors' samples. Material: naive CD4+ T cells from PBMCs. Sample subset: CD45RA+ positively selected.

The CDR3 reads CASTKGDADTEAFF. The CDR3 DNA is TGTGCCAGCACCAAGGGGGATGCGGACACTGAAGCTTTCTTT. This rearrangement joins TRBV6-5 to TRBJ1-1, with D possibly matching TRBD1 (6 bases). The CDR3 runs 14 residues. The ends were cut back, 7 bases at V and 3 bases at J, with 15 bases in the middle. CDR1 and CDR2 from the germline V gene are MNHEY and SVGAGI.